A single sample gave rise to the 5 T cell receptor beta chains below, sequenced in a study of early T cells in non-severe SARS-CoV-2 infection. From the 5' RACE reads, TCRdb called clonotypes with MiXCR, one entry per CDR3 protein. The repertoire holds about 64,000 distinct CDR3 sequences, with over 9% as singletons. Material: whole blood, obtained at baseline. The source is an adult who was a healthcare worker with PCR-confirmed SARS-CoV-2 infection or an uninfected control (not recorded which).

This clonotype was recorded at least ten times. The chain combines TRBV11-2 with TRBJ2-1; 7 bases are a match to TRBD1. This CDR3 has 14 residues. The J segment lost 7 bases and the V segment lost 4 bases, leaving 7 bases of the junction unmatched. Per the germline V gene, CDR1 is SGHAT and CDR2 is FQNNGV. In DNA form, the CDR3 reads TGTGCCAGCAGCTCAAGGGGGCCAGGGAATGAGCAGTTCTTC. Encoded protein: CASSSRGPGNEQFF.

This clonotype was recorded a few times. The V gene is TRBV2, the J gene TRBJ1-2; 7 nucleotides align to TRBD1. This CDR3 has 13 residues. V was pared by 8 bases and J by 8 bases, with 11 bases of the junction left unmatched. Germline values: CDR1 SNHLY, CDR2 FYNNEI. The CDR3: CASLRDSVRGYTF. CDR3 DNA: TGTGCCAGCCTACGGGACAGTGTCAGGGGCTACACCTTC.

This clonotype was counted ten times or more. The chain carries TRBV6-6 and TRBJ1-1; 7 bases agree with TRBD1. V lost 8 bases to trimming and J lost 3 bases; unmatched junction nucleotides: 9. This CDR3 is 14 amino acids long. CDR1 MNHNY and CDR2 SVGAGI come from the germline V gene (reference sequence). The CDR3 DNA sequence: TGTGCCAGCGAGGGGGCGGCGGGAGACACTGAAGCTTTCTTT. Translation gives CASEGAAGDTEAFF.

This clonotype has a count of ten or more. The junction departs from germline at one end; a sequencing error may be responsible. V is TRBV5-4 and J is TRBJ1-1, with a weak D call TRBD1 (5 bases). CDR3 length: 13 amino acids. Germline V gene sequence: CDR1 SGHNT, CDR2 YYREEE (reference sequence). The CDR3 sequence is CASSQPGRTEVFF. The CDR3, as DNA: TGTGCCAGCAGCCAGCCGGGACGCACTGAAGTTTTCTTT. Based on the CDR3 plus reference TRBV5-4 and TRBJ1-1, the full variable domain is ETGVTQSPTHLIKTRGQQVTLRCSSQSGHNTVSWYQQALGQGPQFIFQYYREEENGRGNFPPRFSGLQFPNYSSELNVNALELDDSALYLCASSQPGRTEVFFGQGTRLTVV.

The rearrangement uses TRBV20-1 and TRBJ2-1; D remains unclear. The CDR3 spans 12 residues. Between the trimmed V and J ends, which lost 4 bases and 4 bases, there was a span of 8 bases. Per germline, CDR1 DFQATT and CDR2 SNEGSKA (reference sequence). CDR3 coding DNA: TGCAGTGCTATTACACAGTACAATGAGCAGTTCTTC. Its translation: CSAITQYNEQFF.